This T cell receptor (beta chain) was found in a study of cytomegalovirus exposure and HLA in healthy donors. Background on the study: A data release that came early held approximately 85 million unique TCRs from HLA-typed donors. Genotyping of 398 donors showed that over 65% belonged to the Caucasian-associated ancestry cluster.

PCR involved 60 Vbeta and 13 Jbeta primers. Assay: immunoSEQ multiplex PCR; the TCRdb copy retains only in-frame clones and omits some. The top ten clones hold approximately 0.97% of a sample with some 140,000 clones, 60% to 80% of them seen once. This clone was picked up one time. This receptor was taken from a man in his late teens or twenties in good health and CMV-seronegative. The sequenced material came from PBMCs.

DNA of the CDR3: TGTGCCATCAGTGAAGGGACAGGGTCCACCGGGGAGCTGTTTTTT. The encoded protein is CAISEGTGSTGELFF. The gene calls are TRBV10-3 and TRBJ2-2, with TRBD1 matching 9 bases. The germline V gene has CDR1 ENHRY and CDR2 SYGVKD. The V and J ends lost 3 bases and 4 bases, in that order; junction bases with no gene match: 3. The CDR3 has 15 residues.